This T cell receptor beta chain comes out of a study of blood T cell repertoires in COVID-19. Across the whole study: The origin of the acute and convalescent COVID-19 samples was the United States, Italy and Spain.

Sequencing used immunoSEQ multiplex PCR; TCRdb keeps in-frame clones, though not all of them. The sample has 150,000 to 200,000 clones, 75% to 90% seen once. Self-reported history from a screening survey and questionnaire set each donor's cohort. The CDR3 contains 15 residues. Germline CDR1 LGHDT, CDR2 YNNKEL (reference sequence). The V end lost 1 base, the J end lost 7 bases, and 11 bases lay between the germline ends. The genes are TRBV3-1 (or the pseudogene TRBV3-2) and TRBJ1-6, with D possibly TRBD1 on 5 matching bases. The TCR comes from a woman aged 40 to 50 with acute COVID-19. Sequencing was carried out using PBMCs or T cells enriched from blood (not recorded which). The CDR3 DNA reads TGTGCCAGCAGCCAAGGAAAGGGGAGGAATTCACCCCTCCACTTT. Its protein product is CASSQGKGRNSPLHF.